The clone carrying this T cell receptor beta chain appeared once. Its antigen is unknown. Other nucleotide sequences in the sample specify the same CDR3. On sorted subsets, replicate PCRs used 150 to 250 ng DNA, or roughly 30,000 T cell genomes. Using immunoSEQ multiplex PCR, the repertoire was profiled, and TCRdb retains in-frame clones only, with some absent. The repertoire holds approximately 2,000,000 clones, with just under 95% as singletons. Trimming stripped 3 bases from V and 2 bases from J, with 8 bases between. The CDR3 totals 13 residues. Germline V CDR1 and CDR2: MNHEY, SMNVEV (reference sequence). Naive CD8 isolation took CD45RO-negative cells positively selected for CCR7 and excluded terminally differentiated effector memory CD45RA+ cells. The healthy adult donors were HIV-negative and reported no recent acute infections or vaccinations. The data belong to a study of shared clonotypes between healthy human individuals. Findings and limits, study-wide: Among donors, clonotype sharing was expected to be affected by sequencing depth.

V usage is TRBV27 and J usage is TRBJ2-7; no clear D gene. Sample: naive CD8+ T cells from PBMCs. The clonotype was recovered from a man between 18 and 29 years old in good health. Some clones in this sample may be carry-over from other donors' samples. The CDR3, as DNA: TGTGCCAGCAGTTTTGGAGCAACCTACGAGCAGTACTTC. Amino acids: CASSFGATYEQYF.